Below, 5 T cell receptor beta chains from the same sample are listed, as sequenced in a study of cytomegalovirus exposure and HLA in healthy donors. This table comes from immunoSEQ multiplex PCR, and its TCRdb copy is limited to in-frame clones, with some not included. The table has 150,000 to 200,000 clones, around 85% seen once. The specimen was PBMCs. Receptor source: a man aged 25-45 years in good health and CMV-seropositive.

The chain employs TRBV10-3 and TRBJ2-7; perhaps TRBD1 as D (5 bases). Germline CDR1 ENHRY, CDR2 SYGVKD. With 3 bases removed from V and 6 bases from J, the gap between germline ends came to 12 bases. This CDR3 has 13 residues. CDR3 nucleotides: TGTGCCATCAGTGATGGGGCCCCCGGCGAGCAGTACTTC. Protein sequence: CAISDGAPGEQYF.

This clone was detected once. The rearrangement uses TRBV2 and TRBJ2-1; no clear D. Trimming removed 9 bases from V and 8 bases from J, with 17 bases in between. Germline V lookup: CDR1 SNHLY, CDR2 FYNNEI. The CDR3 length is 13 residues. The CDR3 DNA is TGTGCCAGATCCTCCTTACTGATGCATGAGCAGTTCTTC. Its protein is CARSSLLMHEQFF. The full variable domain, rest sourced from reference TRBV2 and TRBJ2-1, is EPEVTQTPSHQVTQMGQEVILRCVPISNHLYFYWYRQILGQKVEFLVSFYNNEISEKSEIFDDQFSVERPDGSNFTLKIRSTKLEDSAMYFCARSSLLMHEQFFGPGTRLTVL.

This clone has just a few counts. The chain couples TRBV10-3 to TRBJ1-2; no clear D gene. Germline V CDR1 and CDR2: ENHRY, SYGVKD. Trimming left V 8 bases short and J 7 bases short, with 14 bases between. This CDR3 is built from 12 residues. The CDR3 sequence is CAIASGEGGYTF. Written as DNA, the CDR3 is TGTGCCATCGCCTCCGGGGAGGGTGGCTACACCTTC.

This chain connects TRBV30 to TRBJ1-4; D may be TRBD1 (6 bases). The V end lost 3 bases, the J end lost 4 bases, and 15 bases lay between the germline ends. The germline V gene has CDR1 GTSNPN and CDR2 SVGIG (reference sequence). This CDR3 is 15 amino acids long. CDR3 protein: CAWSRNRVHNEKLFF. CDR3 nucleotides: TGTGCCTGGAGCCGTAACAGGGTACATAATGAAAAACTGTTTTTT. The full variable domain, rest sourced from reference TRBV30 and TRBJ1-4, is SQTIHQWPATLVQPVGSPLSLECTVEGTSNPNLYWYRQAAGRGLQLLFYSVGIGQISSEVPQNLSASRPQDRQFILSSKKLLLSDSGFYLCAWSRNRVHNEKLFFGSGTQLSVL.

The CDR3: CASSFGSDTEAFF. The CDR3 coding sequence is TGTGCCAGCAGTTTTGGTAGTGACACTGAAGCTTTCTTT. This sequence joins TRBV27 and TRBJ1-1; D not resolved. The V gene's germline CDR1 is MNHEY and CDR2 SMNVEV (reference sequence). The CDR3 is made up of 13 amino acids. V was pared by 3 bases and J by 3 bases, with 8 bases between.